These 11 T cell receptor beta chains share one sample of origin, sequenced in a study of T cells in Graves' hyperthyroidism and ophthalmopathy. Researchers amplified the TCR beta CDR3 regions from RNA transcripts. The TCR CDR3 first-round RT-PCR relied on the HTBI primer set. TCRdb independently ran MiXCR on the multiplex PCR reads; one entry per CDR3 protein. The sample has a few hundred thousand distinct CDR3 sequences; more than 15% are singletons. Sequencing was carried out using blood. These receptors were collected from a woman in her twenties or thirties with Graves' hyperthyroidism.

This clonotype has ten or more counts. V usage is TRBV7-9 and J usage is TRBJ1-2, with TRBD1 matching over 7 bases. Germline V gene lookup returns CDR1 SEHNR and CDR2 FQNEAQ (reference sequence). The CDR3 runs to 15 residues. Germline trimming cut 0 bases from V and 7 bases from J; bases unmatched to any gene: 8. CDR3 in DNA: TGTGCCAGCAGCTTAGCGCTTGACAGGGTATTTGGCTACACCTTC. Amino acids: CASSLALDRVFGYTF.

This clonotype was found a few times. The rearrangement uses TRBV4-1 and TRBJ1-5; D might be TRBD1 (5 bases). Germline CDR1 reads MGHRA; CDR2 reads YSYEKL. The CDR3 is 15 residues long. The ends were cut back, 0 bases at V and 7 bases at J, with 13 bases in the middle. The CDR3 spells CASSQDLTERQPQHF. CDR3 DNA: TGCGCCAGCAGCCAAGATTTGACAGAAAGACAGCCCCAGCATTTT.

A remark on this clonotype: Germline is not matched at one junction end, which may reflect a read error. This chain links TRBV7-7 with TRBJ2-2; D is uncertain. There are 17 residues in the CDR3. Germline-derived CDR1 and CDR2 are SSHAT and FNYEAQ (reference sequence). The CDR3 DNA sequence: TGTGCTAGCAGCTTATTTCCGGGTACGAACGTTGGCGGGGAGCTGTTTTTT. It translates to CASSLFPGTNVGGELFF. Full variable domain (missing parts from reference TRBV7-7 and TRBJ2-2): GAGVSQSPRYKVTKRGQDVTLRCDPISSHATLYWYQQALGQGPEFLTYFNYEAQPDKSGLPSDRFSAERPEGSISTLTIQRTEQRDSAMYRCASSLFPGTNVGGELFFGEGSRLTVL.

This clonotype was seen ten or more times. The V and J genes are TRBV2 and TRBJ2-1; TRBD2 aligns across 9 bases. Trimming took 3 bases from V and 8 from J; bases not matched to a gene: 5. The CDR3 covers 14 residues. Germline CDR1 is SNHLY and CDR2 is FYNNEI. CDR3 amino acids: CASSDSGSSDEQFF. In DNA form, the CDR3 reads TGTGCCAGCAGTGATAGCGGGAGTTCAGATGAGCAGTTCTTC.

This clonotype was counted ten times or more. The chain joins TRBV5-5 to TRBJ2-7; a possible D gene is TRBD2 (6 bases). V lost 0 bases, J lost 4 bases, and 11 bases lay in between. The CDR3 runs to 14 residues. The germline V gene has CDR1 SGHKS and CDR2 YYEKEE (reference sequence). The CDR3 spells CASSLGRESYEQYF. CDR3 DNA: TGTGCCAGCAGCTTGGGGCGGGAAAGTTACGAGCAGTACTTC.

V gene TRBV7-3 combines with J gene TRBJ2-1, with 8 bases identical to TRBD2. Trimming cost V 4 bases and J 7 bases; bases outside gene matches: 9. This CDR3 region has 15 residues. The V gene's germline CDR1 is SGHTA and CDR2 FQGTGA. Here the CDR3 DNA reads TGTGCCAGCAGCTCCCAAGCGGGAGTGGGTAATGAGCAGTTCTTC. Translated, it gives CASSSQAGVGNEQFF.

Many counts were recorded for this clonotype. The V gene is TRBV7-9, the J gene TRBJ1-1; TRBD1 matches 12 bases. This CDR3 is built from 15 residues. The trim removed 3 bases at V and 4 bases at J, leaving 3 bases unmatched. Germline V gene data show CDR1 as SEHNR and CDR2 as FQNEAQ (reference sequence). CDR3 sequence reads: CASSFGTGGPTEAFF. The CDR3 DNA reads TGTGCCAGCAGCTTTGGGACAGGGGGCCCCACTGAAGCTTTCTTT. Supplemented by reference TRBV7-9 and TRBJ1-1, the full variable domain reads DTGVSQNPRHKITKRGQNVTFRCDPISEHNRLYWYRQTLGQGPEFLTYFQNEAQLEKSRLLSDRFSAERPKGSFSTLEIQRTEQGDSAMYLCASSFGTGGPTEAFFGQGTRLTVV.

This clonotype showed up just a few times. V and J are TRBV5-1 and TRBJ2-2; 11 bases line up with TRBD2. CDR1 and CDR2 from the germline V gene are SGHRS and YFSETQ. V was clipped by 4 bases and J by 16 bases; unmatched bases: 12. The CDR3 spans 14 residues. CDR3 sequence: CASSNSGRASSRFF. Here the CDR3 DNA reads TGCGCCAGCAGCAATAGCGGGAGGGCCTCGAGTCGGTTTTTT.

At least ten counts were recorded for this clonotype. The chain links TRBV5-8 to TRBJ2-1; TRBD2 matches at 7 bases. V gave up 3 bases and J gave up 5 bases; unmatched junction bases: 11. Germline V gene lookup returns CDR1 SGHTS and CDR2 YDEGEE. The CDR3 loop spans 16 amino acids. The chain's CDR3 is CASSSGGSSGDNEQFF. The CDR3 DNA sequence: TGTGCCAGCAGCTCCGGCGGGTCTAGCGGCGACAATGAGCAGTTCTTC. Supplemented by reference TRBV5-8 and TRBJ2-1, the full variable domain reads EAGVTQSPTHLIKTRGQQATLRCSPISGHTSVYWYQQALGLGLQFLLWYDEGEERNRGNFPPRFSGRQFPNYSSELNVNALELEDSALYLCASSSGGSSGDNEQFFGPGTRLTVL.

The chain carries TRBV6-2 or TRBV6-3 and TRBJ2-2; D is perhaps TRBD2 (5 bases). V lost 6 bases and J 11 bases, leaving 25 bases between the germline ends. Germline values: CDR1 MNHEY, CDR2 SVGEGT. The CDR3 runs to 16 residues. The CDR3 DNA sequence: TGTGCCAGCAGGACTACTAGACAAATTGGATCTTTAGAGCTGTTTTTT. This codes for CASRTTRQIGSLELFF.

The V call is TRBV12-3 or TRBV12-4, the J call TRBJ1-4; D might be TRBD1 (5 bases). The CDR3 totals 14 residues. Trimming took off 6 bases at V and 7 bases at J, with 15 bases between the two ends. The CDR3 DNA follows: TGTGCCAGCAGCCAAGCAGAGGGGACTGAAAAACTGTTTTTT. Translated, it gives CASSQAEGTEKLFF.